This T cell receptor (beta chain) is from a study of T-cell memory formation after mild COVID-19. Study background: Most TCR clusters belonged to a single donor.

The V gene's germline CDR1 is SGHAT and CDR2 FQNNGV. Trimming removed 3 bases from V and 4 bases from J; junction bases left unmatched: 4. This CDR3 contains 16 residues. TCRdb re-called the 5' RACE reads with MiXCR, one entry per CDR3 protein. The data show roughly 340,000 distinct CDR3 sequences, more than 15% seen once. The study, taken as a whole, reports: Clones that contracted from day 15 to 85 had balanced CD4/CD8; later expanders were CD4+ biased. Pre-infection memory contained some responding clones, which suggested that cross-reactive memory had joined. The main location of contracting CD4+ clones was CM and EM, and that of contracting CD8+ clones was EMRA.

Comment on this clonotype: As yet, its antigen is unknown.

The TCR was taken from a man aged 18 to 35 who had mild COVID-19 (a few samples of this study predate the infection). Cell type and time point are not known. V is TRBV11-2 and J is TRBJ2-3; 13 nucleotides agree with TRBD2. Specimen: PBMCs or a T cell subset sorted from them (not recorded which). This CDR3 reads CASSFRTSGGADTQYF. The DNA for the CDR3 is TGTGCCAGCAGCTTCCGAACTAGCGGGGGGGCAGATACGCAGTATTTT.